This paragraph reports one T cell receptor beta chain. Treatment of the sample: 15 to 20 received Ad26.COV2.S at low or high dose, single or two shots; roughly five received placebo; per-sample allocation not given. Specimens were obtained on day 63 following the first vaccine or placebo injection. The source of the sample is a study of Ad26.COV2.S vaccination and SARS-CoV-2 variants. Between the trimmed V and J ends, which lost 1 base and 4 bases, there was a span of 16 bases. The germline V gene encodes CDR1 LGHDT and CDR2 YNNKEL (reference sequence). This CDR3 is 16 amino acids long. Libraries were prepared by immunoSEQ multiplex PCR; TCRdb keeps only in-frame clonotypes and omits some of them. The data show approximately 300,000 clones, with around four fifths seen just once and roughly 2% held by the top ten.

This chain connects TRBV3-1 (or the pseudogene TRBV3-2) to TRBJ1-1; a weak D match, TRBD1 (5 bases). The source is a person between 18 and 65 years old who received the Ad26.COV2.S COVID-19 vaccine or a placebo. The sample here was peripheral blood, taken in a trial of Ad26.COV2.S vaccine versus placebo. The CDR3 bases are TGTGCCAGCAGCCAAGGGGTCCCGGGCCAGGGCACTGAAGCTTTCTTT. Amino acids: CASSQGVPGQGTEAFF.